This T cell receptor (beta chain) is drawn from a study of cytomegalovirus exposure and HLA in healthy donors. Comment on this clone: Its antigen is as yet unknown.

Germline V gives CDR1 MNHNY, CDR2 SVGAGI (reference sequence). V shed 2 bases and J shed 5 bases, with 19 bases lying between them. The CDR3 is made up of 16 amino acids. Vbeta (60) and Jbeta (13) primers were used in the PCR. Clones were sequenced by immunoSEQ multiplex PCR, and TCRdb holds only the in-frame ones, with some missing. The top ten hold about 4% of the sample, which has 95,000 to 150,000 clones, around 70% seen once. Overall study findings and caveats: Investigators reported over 150 TCR beta chains as tied to cytomegalovirus. The productive fraction for most TCR beta V segments was about 87% or about 30% in an earlier analysis. Immune exposure was documented only through CMV serostatus.

Donors counted as nominally healthy when sampled, yet unrecorded immune exposures were likely. The clonotype was recovered from a woman between 40 and 55 years old in good health and CMV-seronegative. V usage is TRBV6-6 and J usage is TRBJ2-7, with D maybe TRBD1 (5 bases). The specimen sequenced was PBMCs. CDR3 region: CASSYPLGQGADEQYF. In DNA form, the CDR3 reads TGTGCCAGCAGTTACCCCCTGGGGCAGGGCGCGGACGAGCAGTACTTC.